The next 17 T cell receptor beta chains were all read from a single sample in a study of T-cell reconstitution after alpha-beta-depleted transplantation in children. The authors prepared the TCRbeta library with unique molecular identifiers. TCRdb reprocessed the PCR reads with MiXCR, giving one entry per CDR3 protein. The sample contains roughly 310,000 distinct CDR3 sequences, 20% to 30% of which appear only once. Source: PBMCs, mostly from graft donor cells, taken 180 days after TCRalphabeta/CD19-depleted stem cell transplant. These receptors all come from a male patient younger than 18 who had a stem cell transplant for acute lymphoblastic leukemia, so the T cells may come from the graft donor.

The table lists this clonotype with a few counts. The V call is TRBV5-1, the J call TRBJ1-5; 7 positions match TRBD1. Germline V gene sequence: CDR1 SGHRS, CDR2 YFSETQ. CDR3 length equals 15 residues. After removal of 7 bases from V and 0 bases from J, the junction contained 7 bases not matched to a gene. The CDR3 nucleotides read TGCGCCAGCCGAAAGGGGACAGATAGCAATCAGCCCCAGCATTTT. As protein: CASRKGTDSNQPQHF. The variable domain in full, with the rest retrieved from reference TRBV5-1 and TRBJ1-5, is KAGVTQTPRYLIKTRGQQVTLSCSPISGHRSVSWYQQTPGQGLQFLFEYFSETQRNKGNFPGRFSGRQFSNSRSEMNVSTLELGDSALYLCASRKGTDSNQPQHFGDGTRLSIL.

V is TRBV11-1 and J is TRBJ1-2; 7 nucleotides align to TRBD1. The CDR3 is 17 residues long. Germline V gene lookup returns CDR1 SGHAT and CDR2 FQDESV (reference sequence). V lost 8 bases and J lost 1; bases outside the gene matches: 16. The CDR3 DNA is TGTGCCAGCGATGACGGCGTATACAGGGGAAGTAACTATGGCTACACCTTC. Translated, it gives CASDDGVYRGSNYGYTF. Complete variable domain (other parts from reference TRBV11-1 and TRBJ1-2): EAEVAQSPRYKITEKSQAVAFWCDPISGHATLYWYRQILGQGPELLVQFQDESVVDDSQLPKDRFSAERLKGVDSTLKIQPAELGDSAMYLCASDDGVYRGSNYGYTFGSGTRLTVV.

The chain combines TRBV6-2 or TRBV6-3 with TRBJ2-7, with 8 bases that match TRBD1. Per the germline V gene, CDR1 is MNHEY and CDR2 is SVGEGT. V lost 2 bases, J lost 4 bases, and 4 bases stayed unmatched. The CDR3 has 14 residues. CDR3 coding DNA: TGTGCCAGCAGTTACCGGGACAGGACATACGAGCAGTACTTC. This codes for CASSYRDRTYEQYF.

There are a few counts of this clonotype. The chain is built from TRBV29-1 and TRBJ1-3; TRBD1 matches at 7 bases. Germline V gene data show CDR1 as SQVTM and CDR2 as ANQGSEA. V trimming: 5 bases; J trimming: 0 bases; junction bases outside the gene matches: 4. This CDR3 has 14 residues. In DNA form, the CDR3 reads TGCAGCGTTCTTGGACAGGCCTCTGGAAACACCATATATTTT. It is translated as CSVLGQASGNTIYF.

This clonotype was counted a few times. The chain uses TRBV20-1 and TRBJ2-1; possible D gene TRBD2, 6 bases. The V gene lost 2 bases and the J gene lost 7 bases, with 18 bases spanning the gap. The germline CDR1 and CDR2 sequences are DFQATT and SNEGSKA (reference sequence). CDR3 size: 15 residues. As DNA, the CDR3 is TGCAGTGCTAGATATCGAATAGCGGCAGGGAATGAGCAGTTCTTC. Its translation: CSARYRIAAGNEQFF.

Only a few counts were recorded for this clonotype. The J gene is TRBJ1-5, the V gene TRBV20-1; D not certain. The germline V and J ends were trimmed by 5 bases and 5 bases, with 16 bases remaining between them. Germline V gives CDR1 DFQATT, CDR2 SNEGSKA (reference sequence). The CDR3 length is 14 residues. CDR3 sequence reads: CSASNKDWYQPQHF. The CDR3 DNA is TGCAGTGCTTCCAATAAAGACTGGTATCAGCCCCAGCATTTT.

This clonotype has more than one count but fewer than ten. This chain joins TRBV5-5 and TRBJ1-1; possibly TRBD1 for D (5 bases). Germline CDR1 reads SGHKS; CDR2 reads YYEKEE (reference sequence). CDR3 length equals 15 residues. Trimming cost V 0 bases and J 0 bases, with 9 bases left between them. CDR3 in amino acids: CASSLVGLMNTEAFF. The CDR3 bases are TGTGCCAGCAGCTTGGTGGGACTGATGAACACTGAAGCTTTCTTT.

The J gene is TRBJ1-1, the V gene TRBV10-3; D unclear. CDR1 is ENHRY and CDR2 is SYGVKD in the germline V gene. Deletions cut 5 bases from V and 5 bases from J, with 12 bases between. The CDR3 spans 13 residues. CDR3 residues: CAISRRVETEAFF. The CDR3 DNA follows: TGTGCCATCAGTAGGCGGGTGGAAACTGAAGCTTTCTTT.

The chain couples TRBV27 to TRBJ1-6; the D is unclear. Looked up from germline, CDR1 is MNHEY and CDR2 is SMNVEV (reference sequence). Trimming took off 5 bases at V and 9 bases at J, with 11 bases between the two ends. This CDR3 is built from 13 residues. CDR3 region: CASSPGIASPLHF. In nucleotides, the CDR3 is TGTGCCAGCAGTCCGGGAATCGCTTCACCCCTCCACTTT.

The sample holds one count of this clonotype. The gene calls are TRBV11-1 and TRBJ2-3, with a possible D match to TRBD2 (5 bases). The germline CDR1 and CDR2 sequences are SGHAT and FQDESV (reference sequence). The V gene lost 3 bases and the J gene lost 1 base, with 14 bases spanning the gap. There are 16 residues in the CDR3. CDR3 loop: CASSFSGGSGTDTQYF. The CDR3 DNA is TGTGCCAGCAGCTTTTCAGGCGGGTCGGGCACAGATACGCAGTATTTT.

This clonotype has only a few counts. The chain is built from TRBV11-2 and TRBJ2-3; D remains unclear. V was pared by 3 bases and J by 6 bases, with 7 bases between. Germline V lookup: CDR1 SGHAT, CDR2 FQNNGV. The CDR3 contains 12 residues. CDR3 DNA: TGTGCCAGCAGCTTGTCCATGGATACGCAGTATTTT. Translating gives CASSLSMDTQYF. Drawing the rest from reference TRBV11-2 and TRBJ2-3, the complete variable domain is EAGVAQSPRYKIIEKRQSVAFWCNPISGHATLYWYQQILGQGPKLLIQFQNNGVVDDSQLPKDRFSAERLKGVDSTLKIQPAKLEDSAVYLCASSLSMDTQYFGPGTRLTVL.

The chain has TRBV24-1 and TRBJ2-5; TRBD2 matches at 7 bases. The CDR3 covers 13 residues. V shed 5 bases and J 7 bases; nucleotides not matched to a gene: 6. CDR1 and CDR2 (germline): KGHDR, SFDVKD. CDR3 loop: CATSGGSGGTQYF. In DNA form, the CDR3 reads TGTGCCACCAGTGGCGGGAGCGGAGGGACCCAGTACTTC.

The chain couples TRBV20-1 to TRBJ2-2; 10 bases map to TRBD2. Germline CDR1 DFQATT, CDR2 SNEGSKA (reference sequence). V lost 3 bases to trimming and J lost 8 bases; unmatched junction nucleotides: 15. The CDR3 length is 17 residues. The CDR3 protein is CSARGSGRSLVAGELFF. The CDR3 DNA sequence: TGCAGTGCTAGGGGTAGCGGGAGGAGTCTTGTAGCTGGGGAGCTGTTTTTT.

This sequence joins TRBV20-1 and TRBJ2-7; D gene ambiguous. V was pared by 0 bases and J by 3 bases, with 15 bases between. Germline CDR1 is DFQATT and CDR2 is SNEGSKA (reference sequence). CDR3 length equals 15 residues. Here the CDR3 DNA reads TGCAGTGCTAGAGAGAACAAGGTAAAGCACTACGAGCAGTACTTC. It translates to CSARENKVKHYEQYF.

This clonotype appeared a few times. The chain links TRBV18 to TRBJ1-5, with D tentatively TRBD1 (5 bases). Germline V gene data show CDR1 as KGHSH and CDR2 as LQKENI. V lost 2 bases, J lost 3 bases, and 11 bases lay in between. This CDR3 is 15 amino acids long. The CDR3: CASSPGLRDNQPQHF. In DNA, the CDR3 is TGTGCCAGCTCACCAGGGCTCAGGGACAATCAGCCCCAGCATTTT.

This clonotype was counted a few times. The rearrangement links TRBV5-1 to TRBJ1-5; 10 bases are shared with TRBD1. The germline gives CDR1 SGHRS, CDR2 YFSETQ. The CDR3 contains 18 residues. The J segment lost 2 bases and the V segment lost 0 bases, leaving 8 bases of the junction unmatched. CDR3 protein: CASSLGPPGTGGNQPQHF. The DNA for the CDR3 is TGCGCCAGCAGCTTGGGACCCCCCGGGACAGGGGGCAATCAGCCCCAGCATTTT.

In its sample, this clonotype was seen many times. The rearrangement links TRBV12-3 or TRBV12-4 to TRBJ2-3; D may be TRBD1 or TRBD2 (5 bases each). The CDR3 is 16 amino acids. Deletions cut 3 bases from V and 2 bases from J, with 15 bases between. CDR3 protein: CASSFLTGPNTDTQYF. DNA for the CDR3: TGTGCCAGCAGTTTCTTGACGGGACCTAACACAGATACGCAGTATTTT.